This paragraph reports one T cell receptor (beta chain). Its target is not known. TCR beta CDR3 region amplification was performed from RNA transcripts. A first-round RT-PCR of the TCR CDR3 used the HTBI primer set. TCRdb re-called the multiplex PCR reads with MiXCR, one entry per CDR3 protein. The table includes some 420,000 distinct CDR3 sequences, approximately 13% detected once. In germline, CDR1 is LNHDA, CDR2 SQIVND (reference sequence). The CDR3 spans 16 residues. The V gene end was trimmed by 6 bases and the J gene end by 2 bases; junction bases not matched to a gene: 10. These data originate in a study of T cells in Graves' hyperthyroidism and ophthalmopathy. Broader study findings: Most thyroid clonotypes expanded above 0.001 were also detected in blood.

J is TRBJ1-2 and V is TRBV19; TRBD1 agrees at 9 bases. The sequence was obtained from a woman between 18 and 29 years old with Graves' hyperthyroidism. Sequencing was performed on blood. As DNA, the CDR3 is TGTGCCAGTAGAAACCGGGACAGGGCCATCAACTATGGCTACACCTTC. This codes for CASRNRDRAINYGYTF.